These T cell receptor beta chains were read from a single sample in a study of response to subunit inactivated influenza vaccine. TCRdb analysed the RT-PCR reads with MiXCR anew, one entry per CDR3 protein. The sample lists hundreds of thousands of distinct CDR3 sequences, approximately 17% occurring once. The sample in question was PBMCs from blood, obtained approximately 5 days after vaccination. The receptor set was obtained from a middle-aged man who received an inactivated influenza vaccine. Both conserved end residues are part of each CDR3. The order of the fields is clone size, D gene, V gene, J gene, CDR3 protein, CDR3 DNA. The D gene is left open where the match is weak. Size values are once, few and many counts, or a class for expanded clones, and some rows have none.

clone_size: -; d_call: -; v_call: TRBV20-1; j_call: TRBJ2-5; cdr3_aa: CSARDIRKWGETQYF; cdr3_nt: TGCAGTGCTAGAGATATAAGAAAGTGGGGCGAGACCCAGTACTTC
clone_size: few; d_call: TRBD1; v_call: TRBV14; j_call: TRBJ2-7; cdr3_aa: CASSQVWTGGYEQYF; cdr3_nt: TGTGCCAGCAGCCAAGTGTGGACAGGAGGCTACGAGCAGTACTTC
clone_size: few; d_call: -; v_call: TRBV14; j_call: TRBJ2-5; cdr3_aa: CASNRQAQETQYF; cdr3_nt: TGTGCCAGCAACAGACAGGCGCAAGAGACCCAGTACTTC
clone_size: -; d_call: -; v_call: TRBV5-1; j_call: TRBJ2-7; cdr3_aa: CASSLSPQGEQYF; cdr3_nt: TGCGCCAGCAGCTTGTCTCCCCAAGGAGAGCAGTACTTC
clone_size: -; d_call: -; v_call: TRBV12-3/TRBV12-4; j_call: TRBJ2-7; cdr3_aa: CASSLALGAISYEQYF; cdr3_nt: TGTGCCAGCAGTTTAGCGCTAGGGGCGATTTCCTACGAGCAGTACTTC
clone_size: few; d_call: -; v_call: TRBV7-9; j_call: TRBJ1-2; cdr3_aa: CASSLHTENYGYTF; cdr3_nt: TGTGCCAGCAGCTTACACACAGAAAACTATGGCTACACCTTC
clone_size: -; d_call: TRBD2; v_call: TRBV4-2; j_call: TRBJ2-3; cdr3_aa: CASSQLTSGASTDTQYF; cdr3_nt: TGTGCCAGCAGCCAGCTGACTAGCGGGGCTAGCACAGATACGCAGTATTTT
clone_size: few; d_call: TRBD2; v_call: TRBV4-2; j_call: TRBJ2-5; cdr3_aa: CASSFSGGAEETQYF; cdr3_nt: TGTGCCAGCAGCTTTAGCGGGGGGGCCGAGGAGACCCAGTACTTC
clone_size: -; d_call: -; v_call: TRBV2; j_call: TRBJ1-2; cdr3_aa: CASSGAGLYGYTF; cdr3_nt: TGTGCCAGCAGTGGGGCAGGACTATATGGCTACACCTTC
clone_size: many; d_call: -; v_call: TRBV7-2; j_call: TRBJ2-7; cdr3_aa: CASSLVSSLYEQYF; cdr3_nt: TGTGCCAGCAGCTTAGTTTCCTCTCTGTACGAGCAGTACTTC
clone_size: few; d_call: -; v_call: TRBV20-1; j_call: TRBJ2-1; cdr3_aa: CSADPSSATSYNEQFF; cdr3_nt: TGCAGTGCTGACCCGTCTTCGGCCACCTCCTACAATGAGCAGTTCTTC
clone_size: -; d_call: -; v_call: TRBV5-1; j_call: TRBJ2-6; cdr3_aa: CASSSLPLQGPASGANVLTF; cdr3_nt: TGCGCCAGCAGTTCCCTACCTTTACAGGGCCCGGCATCTGGGGCCAACGTCCTGACTTTC
clone_size: few; d_call: -; v_call: TRBV11-2; j_call: TRBJ2-7; cdr3_aa: CASSSEQGFAEQYF; cdr3_nt: TGTGCCAGCAGCTCAGAACAGGGTTTTGCCGAGCAGTACTTC
clone_size: -; d_call: TRBD1; v_call: TRBV6-1; j_call: TRBJ2-3; cdr3_aa: CASSTGQKLTDTQYF; cdr3_nt: TGTGCCAGCAGTACGGGACAGAAACTCACAGATACGCAGTATTTT
clone_size: -; d_call: -; v_call: TRBV5-1; j_call: TRBJ1-1; cdr3_aa: CASSLAGGTFSEAFF; cdr3_nt: TGCGCCAGCAGCTTGGCCGGGGGGACCTTCTCTGAAGCTTTCTTT
clone_size: few; d_call: -; v_call: TRBV6-1; j_call: TRBJ1-4; cdr3_aa: CASSGISSTNEKLFF; cdr3_nt: TGTGCCAGCAGTGGGATTTCCAGTACGAATGAAAAACTGTTTTTT
clone_size: -; d_call: -; v_call: TRBV7-9; j_call: TRBJ2-7; cdr3_aa: CASSLAQGNTYEQYF; cdr3_nt: TGTGCCAGCAGCTTAGCCCAGGGGAACACCTACGAGCAGTACTTC
clone_size: -; d_call: -; v_call: TRBV7-6; j_call: TRBJ1-5; cdr3_aa: CASSLVVDHPQHF; cdr3_nt: TGTGCCAGCAGCTTAGTCGTGGATCATCCCCAGCATTTT